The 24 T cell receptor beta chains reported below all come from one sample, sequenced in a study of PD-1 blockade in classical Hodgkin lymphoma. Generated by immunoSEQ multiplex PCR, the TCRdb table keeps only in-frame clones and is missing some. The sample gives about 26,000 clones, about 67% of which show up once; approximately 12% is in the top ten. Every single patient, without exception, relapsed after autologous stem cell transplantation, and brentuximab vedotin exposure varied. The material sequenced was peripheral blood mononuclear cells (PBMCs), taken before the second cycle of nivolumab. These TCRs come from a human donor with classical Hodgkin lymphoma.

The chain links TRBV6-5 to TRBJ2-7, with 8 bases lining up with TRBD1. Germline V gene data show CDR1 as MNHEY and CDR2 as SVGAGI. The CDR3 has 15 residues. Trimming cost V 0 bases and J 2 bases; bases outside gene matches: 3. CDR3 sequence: CASSYSGTGPYEQYF. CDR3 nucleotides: TGTGCCAGCAGTTACTCCGGGACAGGACCCTACGAGCAGTACTTC.

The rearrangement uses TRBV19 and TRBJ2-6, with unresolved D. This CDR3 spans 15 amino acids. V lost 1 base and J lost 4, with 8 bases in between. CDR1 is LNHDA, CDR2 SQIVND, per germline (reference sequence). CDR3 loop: CASSIVSGGANVLTF. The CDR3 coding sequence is TGTGCCAGTAGTATAGTCTCTGGGGGGGCCAACGTCCTGACTTTC.

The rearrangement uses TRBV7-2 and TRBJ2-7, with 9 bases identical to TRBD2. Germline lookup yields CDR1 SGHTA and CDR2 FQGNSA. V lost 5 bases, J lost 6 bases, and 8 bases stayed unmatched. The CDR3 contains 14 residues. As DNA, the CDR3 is TGTGCCAGCAGCACAGTGACTAGCGGCCTCGAGCAGTACTTC. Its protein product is CASSTVTSGLEQYF.

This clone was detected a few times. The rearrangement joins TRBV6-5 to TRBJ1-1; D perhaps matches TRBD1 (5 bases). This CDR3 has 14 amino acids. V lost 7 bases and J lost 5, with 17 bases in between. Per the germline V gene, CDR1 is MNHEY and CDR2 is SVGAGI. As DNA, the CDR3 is TGTGCCAGCACCCCGCGCGTAGAGGGGACTGAAGCTTTCTTT. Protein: CASTPRVEGTEAFF.

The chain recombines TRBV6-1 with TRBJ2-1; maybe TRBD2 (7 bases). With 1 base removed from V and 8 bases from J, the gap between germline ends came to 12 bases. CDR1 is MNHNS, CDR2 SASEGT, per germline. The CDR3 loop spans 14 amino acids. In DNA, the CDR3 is TGTGCCAGCAGTGAAGAGGGGGGGCCACATGAGCAGTTCTTC. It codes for CASSEEGGPHEQFF.

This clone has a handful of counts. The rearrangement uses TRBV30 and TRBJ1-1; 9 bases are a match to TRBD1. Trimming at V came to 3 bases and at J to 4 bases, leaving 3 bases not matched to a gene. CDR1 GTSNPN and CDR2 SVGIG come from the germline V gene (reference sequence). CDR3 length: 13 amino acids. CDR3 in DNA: TGTGCCTGGAGGCCGGGACAGGGCACTGAAGCTTTCTTT. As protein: CAWRPGQGTEAFF.

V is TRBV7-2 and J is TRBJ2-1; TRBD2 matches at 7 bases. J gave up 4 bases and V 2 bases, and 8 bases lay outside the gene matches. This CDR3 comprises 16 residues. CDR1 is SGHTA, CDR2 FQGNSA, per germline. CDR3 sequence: CASSLSGGGSYNEQFF. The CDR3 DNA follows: TGTGCCAGCAGCTTATCGGGGGGAGGCTCATACAATGAGCAGTTCTTC.

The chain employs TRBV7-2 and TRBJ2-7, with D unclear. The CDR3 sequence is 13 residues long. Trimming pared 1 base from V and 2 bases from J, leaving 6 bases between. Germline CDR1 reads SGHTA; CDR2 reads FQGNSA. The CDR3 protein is CASSLVRAYEQYF. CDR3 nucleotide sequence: TGTGCCAGCAGCTTAGTCAGAGCCTACGAGCAGTACTTC.

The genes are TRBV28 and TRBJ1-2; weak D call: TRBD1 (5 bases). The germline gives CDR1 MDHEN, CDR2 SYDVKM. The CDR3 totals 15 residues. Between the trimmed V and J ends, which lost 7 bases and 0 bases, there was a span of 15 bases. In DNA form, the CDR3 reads TGTGCCAGCATTCAAATCGGGACTTCTAACTATGGCTACACCTTC. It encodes CASIQIGTSNYGYTF.

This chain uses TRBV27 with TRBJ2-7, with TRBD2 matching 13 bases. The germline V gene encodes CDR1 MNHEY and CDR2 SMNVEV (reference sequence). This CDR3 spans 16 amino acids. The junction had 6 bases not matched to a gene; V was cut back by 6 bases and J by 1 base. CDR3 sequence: CASSSGLAGESYEQYF. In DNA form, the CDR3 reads TGTGCCAGCAGCAGTGGACTAGCGGGGGAATCCTACGAGCAGTACTTC.

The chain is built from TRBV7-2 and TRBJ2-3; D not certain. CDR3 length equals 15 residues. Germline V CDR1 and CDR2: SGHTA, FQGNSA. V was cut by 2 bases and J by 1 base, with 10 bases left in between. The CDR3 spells CASSLNGVGTDTQYF. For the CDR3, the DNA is TGTGCCAGCAGCTTAAACGGTGTGGGCACAGATACGCAGTATTTT.

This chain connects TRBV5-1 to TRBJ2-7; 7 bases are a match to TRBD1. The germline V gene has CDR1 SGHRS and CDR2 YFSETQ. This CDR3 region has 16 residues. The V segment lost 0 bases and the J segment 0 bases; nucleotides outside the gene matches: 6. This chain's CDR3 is CASSLGTRGNSYEQYF. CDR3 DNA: TGCGCCAGCAGCTTGGGTACCAGGGGGAACTCCTACGAGCAGTACTTC.

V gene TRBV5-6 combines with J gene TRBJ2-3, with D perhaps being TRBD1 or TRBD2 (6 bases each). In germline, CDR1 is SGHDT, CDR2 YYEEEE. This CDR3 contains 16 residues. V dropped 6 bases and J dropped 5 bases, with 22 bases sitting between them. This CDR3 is CASTLELAQQGDTQYF. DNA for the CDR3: TGTGCCAGCACCCTTGAACTAGCACAACAGGGAGATACGCAGTATTTT.

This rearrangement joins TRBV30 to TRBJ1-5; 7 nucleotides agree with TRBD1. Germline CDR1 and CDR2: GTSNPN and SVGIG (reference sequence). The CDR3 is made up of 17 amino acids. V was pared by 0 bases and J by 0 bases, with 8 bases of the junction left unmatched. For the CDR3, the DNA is TGTGCCTGGAGTGTAAGCAGGGGGGGACCTAGCAATCAGCCCCAGCATTTT. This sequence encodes CAWSVSRGGPSNQPQHF. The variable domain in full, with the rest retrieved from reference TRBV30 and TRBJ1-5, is SQTIHQWPATLVQPVGSPLSLECTVEGTSNPNLYWYRQAAGRGLQLLFYSVGIGQISSEVPQNLSASRPQDRQFILSSKKLLLSDSGFYLCAWSVSRGGPSNQPQHFGDGTRLSIL.

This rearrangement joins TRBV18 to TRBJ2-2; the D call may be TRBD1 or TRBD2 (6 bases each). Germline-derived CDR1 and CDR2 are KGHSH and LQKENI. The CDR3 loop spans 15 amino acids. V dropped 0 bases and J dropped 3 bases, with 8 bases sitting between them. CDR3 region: CASSPPGGHTGELFF. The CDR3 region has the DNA TGTGCCAGCTCACCACCGGGGGGCCACACCGGGGAGCTGTTTTTT. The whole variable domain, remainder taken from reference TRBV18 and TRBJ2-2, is NAGVMQNPRHLVRRRGQEARLRCSPMKGHSHVYWYRQLPEEGLKFMVYLQKENIIDESGMPKERFSAEFPKEGPSILRIQQVVRGDSAAYFCASSPPGGHTGELFFGEGSRLTVL.

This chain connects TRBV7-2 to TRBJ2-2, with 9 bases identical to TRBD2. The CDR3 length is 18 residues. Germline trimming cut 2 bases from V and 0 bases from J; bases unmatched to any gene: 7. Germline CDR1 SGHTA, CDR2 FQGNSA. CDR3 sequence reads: CASSLLRTSASNTGELFF. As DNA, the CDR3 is TGTGCCAGCAGCTTATTGAGGACTAGCGCCTCGAACACCGGGGAGCTGTTTTTT.

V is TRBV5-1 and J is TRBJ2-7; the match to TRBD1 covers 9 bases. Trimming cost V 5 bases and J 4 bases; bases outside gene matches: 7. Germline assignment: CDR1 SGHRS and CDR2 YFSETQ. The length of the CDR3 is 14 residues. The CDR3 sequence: CASRRGTGSYEQYF. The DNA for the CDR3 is TGCGCCAGCAGACGGGGGACAGGGTCATACGAGCAGTACTTC.

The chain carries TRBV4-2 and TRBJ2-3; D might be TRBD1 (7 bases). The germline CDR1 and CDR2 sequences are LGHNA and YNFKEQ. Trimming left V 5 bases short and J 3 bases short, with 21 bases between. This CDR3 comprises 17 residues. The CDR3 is CASSSQAGGQNTDTQYF. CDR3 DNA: TGTGCCAGCAGCTCTCAAGCCGGGGGACAGAATACAGATACGCAGTATTTT.

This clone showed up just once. CDR3 nucleotides: TGTGCCATCAGTGAGCGGCAGGGACCCACAGATACGCAGTATTTT. As protein: CAISERQGPTDTQYF. This chain uses TRBV10-3 with TRBJ2-3; D assignment may be TRBD1 or TRBD2 (5 bases each). There are 15 residues in the CDR3. Trimming pared 2 bases from V and 2 bases from J, leaving 11 bases between. Germline loops: CDR1 ENHRY, CDR2 SYGVKD.

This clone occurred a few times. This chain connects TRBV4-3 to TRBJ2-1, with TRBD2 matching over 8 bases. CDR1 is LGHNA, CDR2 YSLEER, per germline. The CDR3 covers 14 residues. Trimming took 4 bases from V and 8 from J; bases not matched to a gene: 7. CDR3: CASSLLSGADEQFF. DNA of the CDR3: TGCGCCAGCAGCCTACTTAGCGGGGCCGATGAGCAGTTCTTC.

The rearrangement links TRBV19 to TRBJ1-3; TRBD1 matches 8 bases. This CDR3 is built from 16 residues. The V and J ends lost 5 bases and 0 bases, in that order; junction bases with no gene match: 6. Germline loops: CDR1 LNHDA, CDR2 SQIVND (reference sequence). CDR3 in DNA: TGTGCCAGTAGTGCGGACAGGGTTGTCTCTGGAAACACCATATATTTT. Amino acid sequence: CASSADRVVSGNTIYF.

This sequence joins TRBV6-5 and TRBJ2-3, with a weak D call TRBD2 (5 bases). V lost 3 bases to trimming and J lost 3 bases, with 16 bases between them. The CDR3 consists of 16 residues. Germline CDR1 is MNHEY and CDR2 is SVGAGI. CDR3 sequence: CASSYERPGATDTQYF. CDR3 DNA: TGTGCCAGCAGTTATGAGCGGCCGGGCGCAACAGATACGCAGTATTTT.

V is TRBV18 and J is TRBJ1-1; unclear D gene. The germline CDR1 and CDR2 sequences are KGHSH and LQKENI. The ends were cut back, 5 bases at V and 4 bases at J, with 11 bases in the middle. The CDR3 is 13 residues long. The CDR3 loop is CASSGAEGTEAFF. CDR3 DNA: TGTGCCAGCTCAGGAGCTGAAGGCACTGAAGCTTTCTTT.

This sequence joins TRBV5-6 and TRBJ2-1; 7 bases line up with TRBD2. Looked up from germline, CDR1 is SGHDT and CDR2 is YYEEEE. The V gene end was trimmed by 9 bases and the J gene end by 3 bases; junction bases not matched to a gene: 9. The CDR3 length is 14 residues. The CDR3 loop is CATKGREVYNEQFF. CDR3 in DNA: TGTGCCACCAAGGGACGGGAGGTCTACAATGAGCAGTTCTTC.